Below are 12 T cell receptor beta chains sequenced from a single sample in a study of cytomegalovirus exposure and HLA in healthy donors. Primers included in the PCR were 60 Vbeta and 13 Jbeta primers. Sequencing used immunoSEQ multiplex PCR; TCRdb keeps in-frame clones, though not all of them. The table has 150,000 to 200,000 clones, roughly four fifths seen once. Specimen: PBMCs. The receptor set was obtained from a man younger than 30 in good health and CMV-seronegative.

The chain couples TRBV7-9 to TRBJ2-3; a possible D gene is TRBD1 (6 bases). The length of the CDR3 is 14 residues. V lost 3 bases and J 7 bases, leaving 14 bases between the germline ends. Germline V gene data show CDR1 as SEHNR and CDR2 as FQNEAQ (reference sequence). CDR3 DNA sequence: TGTGCCAGCAGCTTGGGACAAACAAAAAATACGCAGTATTTT. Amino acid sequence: CASSLGQTKNTQYF.

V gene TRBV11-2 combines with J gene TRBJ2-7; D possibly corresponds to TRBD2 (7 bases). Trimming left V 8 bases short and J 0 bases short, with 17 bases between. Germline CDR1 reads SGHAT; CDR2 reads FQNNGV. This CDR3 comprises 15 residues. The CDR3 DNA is TGTGCCAGCCGCCGGGGGCTAGCGGTCTCCTACGAGCAGTACTTC. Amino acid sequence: CASRRGLAVSYEQYF.

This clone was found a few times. The CDR3: CASSLRGSGETQYF. The CDR3 DNA follows: TGTGCCAGCAGTTTGAGGGGGAGTGGAGAGACCCAGTACTTC. The rearrangement links TRBV27 to TRBJ2-5; tentative D call: TRBD1 (6 bases). The V gene's germline CDR1 is MNHEY and CDR2 SMNVEV (reference sequence). V gave up 3 bases and J gave up 4 bases, with 12 bases separating them. This CDR3 spans 14 amino acids.

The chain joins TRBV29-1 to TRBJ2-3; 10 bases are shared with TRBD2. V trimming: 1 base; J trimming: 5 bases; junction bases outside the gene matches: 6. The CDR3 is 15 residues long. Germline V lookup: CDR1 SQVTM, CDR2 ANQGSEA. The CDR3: CSVEVLAGVGDTQYF. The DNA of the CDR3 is TGCAGCGTTGAAGTTCTAGCGGGAGTCGGAGATACGCAGTATTTT.

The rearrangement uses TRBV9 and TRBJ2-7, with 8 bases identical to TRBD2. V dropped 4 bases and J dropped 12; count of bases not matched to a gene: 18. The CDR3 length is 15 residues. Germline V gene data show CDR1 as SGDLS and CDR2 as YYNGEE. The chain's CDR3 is CASSPSGLAGPSPYF. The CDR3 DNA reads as TGTGCCAGCAGCCCTAGTGGTCTAGCGGGCCCCTCACCGTACTTC.

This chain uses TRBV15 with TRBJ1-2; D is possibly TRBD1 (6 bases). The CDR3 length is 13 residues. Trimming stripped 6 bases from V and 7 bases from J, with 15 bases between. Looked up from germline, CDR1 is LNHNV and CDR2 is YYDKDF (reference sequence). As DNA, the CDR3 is TGTGCCACCAGTGAACAGGGAGTCATTGGCTACACCTTC. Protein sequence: CATSEQGVIGYTF. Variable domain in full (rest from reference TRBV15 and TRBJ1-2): DAMVIQNPRYQVTQFGKPVTLSCSQTLNHNVMYWYQQKSSQAPKLLFHYYDKDFNNEADTPDNFQSRRPNTSFCFLDIRSPGLGDTAMYLCATSEQGVIGYTFGSGTRLTVV.

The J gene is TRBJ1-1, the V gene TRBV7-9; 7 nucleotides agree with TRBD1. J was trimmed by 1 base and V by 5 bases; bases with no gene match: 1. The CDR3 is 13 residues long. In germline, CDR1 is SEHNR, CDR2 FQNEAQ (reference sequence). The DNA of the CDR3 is TGTGCCAGCAGCCGACAGGGGAACACTGAAGCTTTCTTT. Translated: CASSRQGNTEAFF.

DNA for the CDR3: TGCGCCAGCAGGGCGGAGCCCAGAGCCTACAATGAGCAGTTCTTC. This codes for CASRAEPRAYNEQFF. The chain links TRBV10-2 to TRBJ2-1; D gene uncertain. The CDR3 runs 15 residues. V was clipped by 6 bases and J by 2 bases, with 14 bases between them. Per the germline V gene, CDR1 is WSHSY and CDR2 is SAAADI.

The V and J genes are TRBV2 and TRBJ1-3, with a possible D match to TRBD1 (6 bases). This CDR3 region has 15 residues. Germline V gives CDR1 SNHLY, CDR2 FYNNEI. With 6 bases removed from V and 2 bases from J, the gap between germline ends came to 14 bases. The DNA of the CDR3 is TGTGCCAGCAGAATCCGAACAGGGCCTGGAAACACCATATATTTT. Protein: CASRIRTGPGNTIYF. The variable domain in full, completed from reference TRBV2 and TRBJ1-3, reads EPEVTQTPSHQVTQMGQEVILRCVPISNHLYFYWYRQILGQKVEFLVSFYNNEISEKSEIFDDQFSVERPDGSNFTLKIRSTKLEDSAMYFCASRIRTGPGNTIYFGEGSWLTVV.

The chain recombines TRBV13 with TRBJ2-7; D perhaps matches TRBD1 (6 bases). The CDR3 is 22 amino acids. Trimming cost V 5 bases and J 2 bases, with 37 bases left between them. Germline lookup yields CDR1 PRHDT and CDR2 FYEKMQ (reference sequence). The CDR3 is CASSRVVGARTGSAVLPYEQYF. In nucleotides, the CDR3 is TGTGCCAGCAGCCGAGTCGTGGGGGCTCGTACAGGCTCAGCTGTGTTGCCCTACGAGCAGTACTTC.

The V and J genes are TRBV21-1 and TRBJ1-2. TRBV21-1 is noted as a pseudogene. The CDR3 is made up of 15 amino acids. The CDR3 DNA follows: TGTGCCAGCAGCAAAGGAGACAGCGGGGGTCATGGCTACACCTTC. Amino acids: CASSKGDSGGHGYTF.

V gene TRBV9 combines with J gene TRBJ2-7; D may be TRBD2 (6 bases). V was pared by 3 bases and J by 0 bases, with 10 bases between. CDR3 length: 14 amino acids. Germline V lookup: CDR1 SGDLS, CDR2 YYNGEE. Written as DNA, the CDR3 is TGTGCCAGCAGCGCTTGGGGGGACTCCTACGAGCAGTACTTC. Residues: CASSAWGDSYEQYF.